This entry lists 8 T cell receptor beta chains sequenced from one sample in a study of shared clonotypes between healthy human individuals. Sequencing was performed with immunoSEQ multiplex PCR; in TCRdb, only in-frame clones are kept and a portion is missing. Among about 1.1 million clones listed, approximately 78% were seen once. Sequences were obtained from memory CD4+ T cells from PBMCs. Subset noted: CD45RA-negative fraction. The receptors shown here come from a man in his late teens or twenties in good health. Some clones in this sample may be carry-over from other donors' samples.

This chain links TRBV4-3 with TRBJ2-7; possible D gene TRBD2, 7 bases. V lost 3 bases and J lost 0, with 12 bases in between. The CDR3 has 15 residues. CDR1 LGHNA and CDR2 YSLEER come from the germline V gene. The CDR3 DNA follows: TGCGCCAGCAGCCAGGGGGGGGCCTACTCCTACGAGCAGTACTTC. This gives the protein CASSQGGAYSYEQYF.

The chain recombines TRBV11-3 with TRBJ2-1; 8 bases map to TRBD2. The CDR3 has 16 residues. CDR1 SGHNT and CDR2 YENEEA come from the germline V gene. The V gene end was trimmed by 4 bases and the J gene end by 8 bases; junction bases not matched to a gene: 13. This CDR3 reads CASSSPLLREEDEQFF. The CDR3 DNA reads as TGTGCCAGCAGCTCCCCTCTGTTGCGGGAGGAGGATGAGCAGTTCTTC.

Regarding this clone: Given a far larger clone just one base away, this is likely a sequencing read error. The genes are TRBV30 and TRBJ1-1; tentatively, D is TRBD1 (5 bases). The V gene's germline CDR1 is GTSNPN and CDR2 SVGIG (reference sequence). The length of the CDR3 is 13 residues. The V end was cut by 8 bases, the J end by 1 base, with 14 bases between. The CDR3 here is CARAGPRNTEAFF. DNA of the CDR3: TGTGCCCGGGCGGGACCGAGGAACACTGAAGCTTTCTTT.

CDR3 DNA sequence: TGCGCCAGCAGCCAGGGGACAGCTACTCCTGGAAACACCATATATTTT. As protein: CASSQGTATPGNTIYF. The chain employs TRBV4-1 and TRBJ1-3, with 7 bases matching TRBD1. Per germline, CDR1 MGHRA and CDR2 YSYEKL. After removal of 3 bases from V and 2 bases from J, the junction contained 7 bases not matched to a gene. This CDR3 contains 16 residues.

This clone was observed at least ten times. The chain uses TRBV4-1 and TRBJ2-7; 7 nucleotides agree with TRBD2. CDR3 size: 16 residues. Germline V gives CDR1 MGHRA, CDR2 YSYEKL. The junction had 8 bases not matched to a gene; V was cut back by 0 bases and J by 3 bases. Here the CDR3 reads CASSQERASGNYEQYF. In DNA form, the CDR3 reads TGCGCCAGCAGCCAAGAAAGGGCTAGCGGTAACTACGAGCAGTACTTC.

The V gene is TRBV18, the J gene TRBJ2-1; 13 bases are shared with TRBD2. V was clipped by 1 base and J by 9 bases; unmatched bases: 12. CDR1 is KGHSH, CDR2 LQKENI, per germline. CDR3 length: 18 amino acids. The DNA of the CDR3 is TGTGCCAGCTCACCACTAGGACTAGCGGGAGTTACTGGCGGTGAGCAGTTCTTC. Translated: CASSPLGLAGVTGGEQFF.

This clone was counted only a few times. The V call is TRBV5-1, the J call TRBJ2-7; 12 positions match TRBD2. The V segment lost 4 bases and the J segment 4 bases; nucleotides outside the gene matches: 6. CDR3 length equals 15 residues. Germline CDR1 SGHRS, CDR2 YFSETQ. DNA for the CDR3: TGCGCCAGCAGCCAACCGACTAGCGGGAGTTACGAGCAGTACTTC. Translated: CASSQPTSGSYEQYF.

The rearrangement links TRBV30 to TRBJ1-5, with D possibly being TRBD1 (5 bases). Trimming left V 0 bases short and J 2 bases short, with 11 bases between. This CDR3 has 15 residues. Germline-derived CDR1 and CDR2 are GTSNPN and SVGIG (reference sequence). This chain's CDR3 is CAWSVAGTRNQPQHF. Written as DNA, the CDR3 is TGTGCCTGGAGTGTGGCAGGGACCCGCAATCAGCCCCAGCATTTT.